This is a list of T cell receptor beta chains from one sample in a study of regulatory T cells in long-lasting Graves disease. TCRdb ran MiXCR on the multiplex PCR reads and lists one entry per CDR3 protein. The sample lists roughly 420,000 distinct CDR3 sequences, approximately 16% occurring once. The sample was also linked to a second study, of T cells in Graves' hyperthyroidism and ophthalmopathy.

This material consisted of peripheral blood mononuclear cells (PBMCs), taken at new diagnosis, from a patient treated with antithyroid drugs. Every receptor here comes from a woman aged 25 to 39 with Graves disease. The CDR3 runs from the conserved cysteine through the conserved F or W. The D gene is left open where the match is weak.

v_gene	j_gene	d_gene	CDR3aa
TRBV3-1	TRBJ2-1	TRBD2	CASSQDRLAGEVFF
TRBV20-1	TRBJ2-1	TRBD2	CSARDPTVGLAVDEQFF
TRBV7-3	TRBJ2-3	TRBD1	CASSQLGGGSDTQYF
TRBV7-6	TRBJ2-2	-	CASRQLSGTANTGELFF
TRBV29-1	TRBJ2-5	TRBD1	CSVPGTGTETQYF
TRBV10-3	TRBJ2-7	TRBD1	CAISGGGRGPRKYEQYF
TRBV3-1	TRBJ2-3	-	CASSQFGLALYF
TRBV27	TRBJ2-1	TRBD1	CASSPRDRVGNEQFF
TRBV28	TRBJ1-3	TRBD1	CASSSEDRVLVIYF
TRBV18	TRBJ1-1	-	CASSPSKPYGTEAFF
TRBV7-8	TRBJ1-5	-	CASSMARAAGQPQHF
TRBV20-1	TRBJ2-5	-	CSASGSPQETQYF
TRBV12-3/TRBV12-4	TRBJ2-1	-	CASSSGAGSYNEQFF
TRBV7-9	TRBJ1-2	TRBD1	CASTLPGQPYGYTF
TRBV30	TRBJ2-7	-	CAWGQSYEQYF
TRBV18	TRBJ1-5	-	CASSPVVIRNSNQPQHF
TRBV30	TRBJ2-7	TRBD1	CAWSPDRVGEQYF
TRBV7-8	TRBJ2-2	TRBD2	CASSLGGGLNTGELFF
TRBV25-1	TRBJ1-1	TRBD1	CASREGQPLNTEAFF
TRBV4-1	TRBJ1-5	-	CASSQGGTFSNQPQHF
TRBV7-9	TRBJ1-5	-	CASSSGLLGGNQPQHF
TRBV25-1	TRBJ1-4	TRBD1	CASSRAGTGDEKLFF
TRBV5-1	TRBJ2-1	-	CASSLNGGSYNEQFF
TRBV7-2	TRBJ2-5	TRBD2	CASSLVGLADPGETQYF
TRBV27	TRBJ1-3	-	CASSPYRDGGGGGNTIYF
TRBV5-1	TRBJ2-1	-	CASSLPESSYNEQFF
TRBV29-1	TRBJ1-1	-	CSSWTVIGGNTEAFF
TRBV20-1	TRBJ1-5	-	CSARVGAFNQPQHF
TRBV28	TRBJ2-1	-	CASSSEDNEQFF
TRBV27	TRBJ2-7	-	CASSLAARAEQYF
TRBV2	TRBJ2-1	TRBD1	CASRGTGHYNEQFF
TRBV28	TRBJ2-4	TRBD1	CASSPPGQGALYIQYF
TRBV20-1	TRBJ2-1	-	CSAEGDNEQFF
TRBV6-2/TRBV6-3	TRBJ1-4	-	CASSYSQGGTNEKLFF
TRBV14	TRBJ2-3	-	CASEQGGADTQYF
TRBV13	TRBJ2-1	-	CATDLSSYNEQFF